One sample yielded the 2 T cell receptor beta chains listed below, sequenced in a study of T cells in Graves' hyperthyroidism and ophthalmopathy. RNA transcripts provided the source from which TCR beta CDR3 regions were amplified. TCR CDR3 regions were first amplified by RT-PCR with HTBI primers. Via MiXCR, TCRdb re-called the multiplex PCR reads, giving one row per CDR3 protein. The top ten hold less than 40% of the sample, which has fewer than 350,000 distinct CDR3 sequences, roughly 20% seen once. Sequences were obtained from blood. The receptor set was obtained from a man in his forties or fifties with Graves' ophthalmopathy.

The rearrangement uses TRBV19 and TRBJ2-7, with D perhaps TRBD1 (5 bases). The CDR3 covers 13 residues. Germline V gives CDR1 LNHDA, CDR2 SQIVND (reference sequence). V was clipped by 10 bases and J by 3 bases, with 16 bases between them. CDR3 coding DNA: TGTGCCACTTCCATAGGGGTGAACTACGAGCAGTACTTC. Residues: CATSIGVNYEQYF.

This clonotype came up a few times. The chain has TRBV18 and TRBJ2-5; TRBD1 agrees at 9 bases. The V gene's germline CDR1 is KGHSH and CDR2 LQKENI. The V and J ends lost 3 bases and 1 base, in that order; junction bases with no gene match: 9. The length of the CDR3 is 17 residues. The CDR3 is CASSPGQGGRAQETQYF. The CDR3 nucleotides are TGTGCCAGCTCACCGGGACAGGGAGGAAGGGCCCAAGAGACCCAGTACTTC. The full variable domain, with the rest looked up from reference TRBV18 and TRBJ2-5, is NAGVMQNPRHLVRRRGQEARLRCSPMKGHSHVYWYRQLPEEGLKFMVYLQKENIIDESGMPKERFSAEFPKEGPSILRIQQVVRGDSAAYFCASSPGQGGRAQETQYFGPGTRLLVL.